One TCR beta chain is described in this entry. Its antigen is unknown. The data were obtained in a study of T cell repertoires in cytomegalovirus infection. Looking at the study overall: Shared public TCR beta signatures pointed to both CMV infection and a matching HLA type.

TCRdb fed the reads into MiXCR, producing one record per CDR3 protein. The table lists about 740,000 distinct CDR3 sequences, under 40% of them singletons, with 2.8% in the top ten. The germline CDR1 and CDR2 sequences are MDHEN and SYDVKM. Trimming shortened V by 10 bases and J by 10 bases, and 17 bases separated the two germline ends. This CDR3 is 13 amino acids long. General observations from the study: HLA-C-restricted TCR beta clonotypes specific for CMV led the ex vivo response. Pooled public TCR beta family frequency picked out CMV carriers with the relevant HLA.

V and J are TRBV28 and TRBJ1-6; perhaps TRBD1 as D (5 bases). The TCR originated in a human donor in good health (CMV status not recorded). Some clones in this sample may be carry-over from other donors' samples. Sequenced input: PBMCs. The CDR3 sequence is CATSRTWDSPLHF. CDR3 DNA sequence: TGTGCCACTTCACGGACATGGGACTCACCCCTCCACTTT.